This T cell receptor (beta chain) was sequenced during a study of breast tumors, draining lymph nodes, adjacent tissues. Overall study results and limits: Tumor and nontumor repertoires were significantly more similar in luminal-like than in basal-like breast cancer. Tumor TCR diversity was below lymph nodes but above nontumor tissue. Data fit most tumor T cells coming from lymph node, expanding in tumor. Tumor T cell lymph node origin was a supported hypothesis, not proven.

One entry per CDR3 protein results from TCRdb running MiXCR on the multiplex PCR reads. The table lists some 52,000 distinct CDR3 sequences, roughly 39% of them singletons. As to this clonotype: As yet, its antigen is unknown.

There are 15 residues in the CDR3. V was trimmed by 1 base and J by 2 bases, leaving 8 bases between them. From germline, CDR1 is SNHLY and CDR2 FYNNEI. The V call is TRBV2, the J call TRBJ1-4, with unresolved D. What was sequenced was breast tumor tissue. The receptor was derived from a female donor with breast cancer. Some clones in this sample may be carry-over from other donors' samples. This CDR3 is CASSEGEFTNEKLFF. The CDR3 bases are TGTGCCAGCAGTGAAGGGGAATTCACTAATGAAAAACTGTTTTTT.